The clone carrying this T cell receptor (beta chain) was seen only a few times. The target antigen is unknown. The CDR3 is made up of 15 amino acids. These data come from a study of beta chain features in type 1 diabetes. Study information: Examination of sorted cells across all samples involved about 99 million cells.

Study conclusions and caveats: Type 1 diabetes patients showed a moderate but significant shortening of TCRB CDR3s in all four CD4+ subsets. Among patients, naive, central memory and Treg TCRB repertoires appeared more similar than among healthy donors.

Expressed TCRB transcripts were sequenced after all isolated RNA was converted to cDNA. The method was immunoSEQ multiplex PCR; TCRdb's version includes in-frame clones alone and lacks a portion of them. The sample contains under 300,000 clones, over 11% of which appear only once. What was sequenced was naive CD4+ T cells from blood. V and J are TRBV21-1 and TRBJ2-2; TRBD2 was called by the table and not checked on the DNA. TRBV21-1 is reported as a pseudogene. The sequence derives from a young man with type 1 diabetes. CDR3 in DNA: TGTGCCAGCAGCCCTCAAGCGGAGAGGGCCGGGGAGCTGTTTTTT. This encodes CASSPQAERAGELFF.